The T cell receptor beta chain under discussion was sequenced for a study of cytomegalovirus exposure and HLA in healthy donors. The CDR3 totals 13 residues. Trimming cost V 4 bases and J 8 bases; bases outside gene matches: 7. Germline CDR1 is SNHLY and CDR2 is FYNNEI. Method: immunoSEQ multiplex PCR; TCRdb's copy keeps in-frame clones and lacks some. The sample lists about 74,000 clones; roughly 94% were seen once. This clonotype originated in a woman aged 18 to 35 in good health and CMV-seropositive. Source material: PBMCs. The chain joins TRBV2 to TRBJ1-2; 7 bases line up with TRBD1. The CDR3 DNA is TGTGCCAGCAGTGGGGACAGCCCAGGGGGCTACACCTTC. Translated: CASSGDSPGGYTF. Full variable domain (rest looked up from reference TRBV2 and TRBJ1-2): EPEVTQTPSHQVTQMGQEVILRCVPISNHLYFYWYRQILGQKVEFLVSFYNNEISEKSEIFDDQFSVERPDGSNFTLKIRSTKLEDSAMYFCASSGDSPGGYTFGSGTRLTVV.